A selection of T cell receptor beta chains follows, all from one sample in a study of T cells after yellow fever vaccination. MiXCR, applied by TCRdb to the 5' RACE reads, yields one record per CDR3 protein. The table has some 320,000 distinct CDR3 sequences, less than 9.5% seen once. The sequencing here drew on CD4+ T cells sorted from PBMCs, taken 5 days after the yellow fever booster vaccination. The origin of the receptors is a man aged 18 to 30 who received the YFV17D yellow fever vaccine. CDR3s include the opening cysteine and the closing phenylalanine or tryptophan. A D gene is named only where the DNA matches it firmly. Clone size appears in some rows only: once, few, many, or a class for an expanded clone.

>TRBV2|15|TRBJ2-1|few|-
TGTGCCAGCAAAAGGGGTTGGAGCACCTACAATGAGCAGTTCTTC
CASKRGWSTYNEQFF
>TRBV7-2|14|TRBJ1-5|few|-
TGTGCCAGCAGCTTAATCAGGGAGAGTCAGCCCCAGCATTTT
CASSLIRESQPQHF
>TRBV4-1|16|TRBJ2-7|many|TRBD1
TGCGCCAGCAGCCCCCCGACAGGGGCCAGCTCCTACGAGCAGTACTTC
CASSPPTGASSYEQYF
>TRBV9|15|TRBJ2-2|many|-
TGTGCCAGCAGCGTAGAGGCAGGAAACACCGGGGAGCTGTTTTTT
CASSVEAGNTGELFF
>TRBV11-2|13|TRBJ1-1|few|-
TGTGCCAGCAGTTTAGTTCAGGGGACTGAAGCTTTCTTT
CASSLVQGTEAFF
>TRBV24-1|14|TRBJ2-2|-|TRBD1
TGTGCCGCGGGACAGGGAGTTAACACCGGGGAGCTGTTTTTT
CAAGQGVNTGELFF
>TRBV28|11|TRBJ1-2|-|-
TGTGCCAGCCGGGGCGACTATGGCTACACCTTC
CASRGDYGYTF
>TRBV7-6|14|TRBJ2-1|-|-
TGTGCCAGCAGCCCTCAGAGCCTAGCGAATGAGCAGTTCTTC
CASSPQSLANEQFF
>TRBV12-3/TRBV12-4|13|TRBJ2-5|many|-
TGTGCCAGCAGTCCCCAGGGTCGTGAGACCCAGTACTTC
CASSPQGRETQYF
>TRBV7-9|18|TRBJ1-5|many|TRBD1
TGTGCCAGCAGCTCTGTCCCCAGGGGGCAACGGAGCAATCAGCCCCAGCATTTT
CASSSVPRGQRSNQPQHF
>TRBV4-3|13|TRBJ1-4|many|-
TGCGCCAGCAGCCAAGATGGGGGAGAAAAACTGTTTTTT
CASSQDGGEKLFF
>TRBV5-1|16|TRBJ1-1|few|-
TGCGCCAGCAGCTACGCACCGGGACAACCGAACACTGAAGCTTTCTTT
CASSYAPGQPNTEAFF
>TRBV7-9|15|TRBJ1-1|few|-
TGTGCCAGCAGCGGATACAGTGGGGGACCTCCTGAAGCTTTCTTT
CASSGYSGGPPEAFF
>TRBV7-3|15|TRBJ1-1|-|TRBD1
TGTGCCAGCAGTCGTACAGGGGGGCTAAACACTGAAGCTTTCTTT
CASSRTGGLNTEAFF
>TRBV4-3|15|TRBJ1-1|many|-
TGCGCCAGCAGCCAAGCTCCCCAGAGTAACACTGAAGCTTTCTTT
CASSQAPQSNTEAFF
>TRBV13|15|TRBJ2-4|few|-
TGTGCCAGCAGCTTATTCTCGCTCCCGGGAAACATTCAGTACTTC
CASSLFSLPGNIQYF
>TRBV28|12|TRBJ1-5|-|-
TGTGCCAGCAGTTTAATCCGCGGACCCCAGCATTTT
CASSLIRGPQHF
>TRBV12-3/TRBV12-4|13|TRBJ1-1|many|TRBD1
TGTGCCAGCAGGGGGACAGGGCGCACTGAAGCTTTCTTT
CASRGTGRTEAFF
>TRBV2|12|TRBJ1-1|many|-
TGTGCCAGCAGTGAACAGAACACTGAAGCTTTCTTT
CASSEQNTEAFF
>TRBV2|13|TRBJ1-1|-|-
TGTGCCAGCAGAACCCAAGGGAACACTGAAGCTTTCTTT
CASRTQGNTEAFF
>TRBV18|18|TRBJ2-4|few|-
TGTGCCAGCTCACCACTTAGGTCGGCAAACCTAGCCAAAAACATTCAGTACTTC
CASSPLRSANLAKNIQYF
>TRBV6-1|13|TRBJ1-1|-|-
TGTGCCAGCAGTGAAGCATACGGCCTCGACGCTTTCTTT
CASSEAYGLDAFF
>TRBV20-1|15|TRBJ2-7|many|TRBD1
TGCAGTGCCATTAGTGCGGGACAGGGGGGGATCGAGCAGTACTTC
CSAISAGQGGIEQYF
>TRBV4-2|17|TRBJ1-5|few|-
TGTGCCAGCAGCCAATGGTCAGAGGCCTCGGGGACTCAGCCCCAGCATTTT
CASSQWSEASGTQPQHF
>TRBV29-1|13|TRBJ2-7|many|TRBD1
TGCAGCGCCCGGGACAGGGAGACCTACGAGCAGTACTTC
CSARDRETYEQYF
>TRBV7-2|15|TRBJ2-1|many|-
TGTGCCAGCAGCTGGGACCTAAGCTCCTACAATGAGCAGTTCTTC
CASSWDLSSYNEQFF
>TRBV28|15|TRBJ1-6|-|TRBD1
TGTGCCAGCAGTTTGAAGGACAGGGCCGGTTCACCCCTCCACTTT
CASSLKDRAGSPLHF
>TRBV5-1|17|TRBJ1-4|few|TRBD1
TGCGCCAGCAGCCCCGGGACAGGGGGCAGCGGTAATGAAAAACTGTTTTTT
CASSPGTGGSGNEKLFF
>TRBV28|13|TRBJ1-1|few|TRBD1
TGTGCCAGCAGGACCAACAGGGGCACTGAAGCTTTCTTT
CASRTNRGTEAFF
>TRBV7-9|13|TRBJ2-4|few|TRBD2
TGTGCCAGCAGCGACCGGGGAGGGAACATTCAGTACTTC
CASSDRGGNIQYF
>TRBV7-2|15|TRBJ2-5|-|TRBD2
TGTGCCAGCAGCTTAGACGGGACTACCAGGGAGACCCAGTACTTC
CASSLDGTTRETQYF
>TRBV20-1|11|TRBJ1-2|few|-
TGCAGTGCTACCTCTAACTATGGCTACACCTTC
CSATSNYGYTF
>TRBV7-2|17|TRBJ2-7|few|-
TGTGCCAGCAGCTTGTCGTCGATCGACAGCTACTCCTACGAGCAGTACTTC
CASSLSSIDSYSYEQYF
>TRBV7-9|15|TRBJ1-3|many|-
TGTGCCAGCAGCTTAAACCTTCGCTCTGGAAACACCATATATTTT
CASSLNLRSGNTIYF
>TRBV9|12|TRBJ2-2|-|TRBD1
TGTGCCAGCAGCGTGGACAGGGGAGAGCTGTTTTTT
CASSVDRGELFF
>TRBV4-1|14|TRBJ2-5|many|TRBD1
TGCGCCAGCAGCCGGGACAGGGAGATGGAGACCCAGTACTTC
CASSRDREMETQYF
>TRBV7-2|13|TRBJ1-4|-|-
TGTGCCAGCAGGGGGTCTCCCAATGAAAAACTGTTTTTT
CASRGSPNEKLFF
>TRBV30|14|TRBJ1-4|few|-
TGTGCCTGGAGTGTGGGAATGGGACGGGAAAAACTGTTTTTT
CAWSVGMGREKLFF
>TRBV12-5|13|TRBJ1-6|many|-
TGTGCTAGTGGTTTGGGTCCTAATTCACCCCTCCACTTT
CASGLGPNSPLHF
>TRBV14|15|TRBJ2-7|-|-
TGTGCCAGCAGCCCTAGGTGGCGGTTCTCCTACGAGCAGTACTTC
CASSPRWRFSYEQYF
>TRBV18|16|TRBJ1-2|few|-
TGTGCCAGCTCACCACCGGGGACACCACGGAGCTATGGCTACACCTTC
CASSPPGTPRSYGYTF
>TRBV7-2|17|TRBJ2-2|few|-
TGTGCCAGCAGCCTCACAGGTTCTGGCCTAGTCACCGGGGAGCTGTTTTTT
CASSLTGSGLVTGELFF
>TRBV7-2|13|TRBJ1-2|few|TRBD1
TGTGCCAGCAGCGGGGACAGGCGGTATGGCTACACCTTC
CASSGDRRYGYTF
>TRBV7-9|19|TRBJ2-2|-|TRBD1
TGTGCCAGCAGCTCCGCCAGGGGGCGGACTCCCATACGGACCGGGGAGCTGTTTTTT
CASSSARGRTPIRTGELFF